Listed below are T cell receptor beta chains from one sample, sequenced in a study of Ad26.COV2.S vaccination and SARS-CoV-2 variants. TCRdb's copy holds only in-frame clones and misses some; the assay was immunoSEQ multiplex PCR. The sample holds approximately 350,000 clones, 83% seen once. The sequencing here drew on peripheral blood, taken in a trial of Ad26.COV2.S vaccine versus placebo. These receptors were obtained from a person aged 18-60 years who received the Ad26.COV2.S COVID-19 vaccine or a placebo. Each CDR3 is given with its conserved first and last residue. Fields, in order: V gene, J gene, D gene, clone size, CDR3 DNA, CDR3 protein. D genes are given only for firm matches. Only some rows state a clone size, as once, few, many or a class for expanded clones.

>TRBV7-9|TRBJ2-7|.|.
TGTGCCAGCAGCTTGACAGCAGGATACGAGCAGTACTTC
CASSLTAGYEQYF
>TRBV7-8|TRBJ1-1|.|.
TGTGCCAGCAGCTTAGGGGTAACGCGAGGCACTGAAGCTTTCTTT
CASSLGVTRGTEAFF
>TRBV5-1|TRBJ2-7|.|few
TGCGCCAGCAGCTTGACACTTGACGAGCAGTACTTC
CASSLTLDEQYF
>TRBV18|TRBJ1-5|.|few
TGTGCCAGCTCATCTCTGGGAGCCAATCAGCCCCAGCATTTT
CASSSLGANQPQHF
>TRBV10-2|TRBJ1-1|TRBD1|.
TGCGCCAGCAAGGGGACACAGGGGGAAGAAGGAGCTTTCTTT
CASKGTQGEEGAFF
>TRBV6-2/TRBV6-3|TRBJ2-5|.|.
TGTGCCAGCAGTTATAGTTGGCGCTACGAGGCCCAGTACTTC
CASSYSWRYEAQYF
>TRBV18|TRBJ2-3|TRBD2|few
TGTGCCAGCTCACAGCTCCCCCAGACTAGCGGGAGAAGGGCGTCTGGAGATACGCAGTATTTT
CASSQLPQTSGRRASGDTQYF
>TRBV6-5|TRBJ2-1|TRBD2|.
TGTGCCATAAGGGACTACACACCCGGGGCCAATGAGCAGTTCTTC
CAIRDYTPGANEQFF
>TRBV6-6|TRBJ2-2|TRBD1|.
TGTGCCAGCAGTTACATTAGGGGGCAATTTTCCGGGGAGCTGTTTTTT
CASSYIRGQFSGELFF
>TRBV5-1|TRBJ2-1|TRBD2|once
TGCGCCAGCAGGATCGGAGCGGGGGGTAGGGATGAGCAGTTCTTC
CASRIGAGGRDEQFF
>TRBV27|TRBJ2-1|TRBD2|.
TGTGCCAGCAGTTTACGCCTTAGCGGGAGCTCCTACAATGAGCAGTTCTTC
CASSLRLSGSSYNEQFF
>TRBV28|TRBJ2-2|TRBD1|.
TGTGCCAGCAGTTCAGGGGGCTTCACCGGGGAGCTGTTTTTT
CASSSGGFTGELFF
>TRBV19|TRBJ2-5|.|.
TGTGCCACCCAGGACCCCAGGGGTCCGAGGGAGACCCAGTACTTC
CATQDPRGPRETQYF
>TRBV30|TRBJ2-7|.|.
TGTGCCTGGAGTGCCTCAGGGGTGTACGAGCAGTACTTC
CAWSASGVYEQYF
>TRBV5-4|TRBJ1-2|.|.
TGTGCCAGCAGCCCAAATCGACACCTGCCGGGCTACACCTTC
CASSPNRHLPGYTF
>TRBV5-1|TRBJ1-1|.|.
TGCGCCAGCAGCTTGAACACTGAAGCTTTCTTT
CASSLNTEAFF
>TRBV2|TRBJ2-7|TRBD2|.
TGTGCCAGCAGACGCCCGGCGGGGGCCTACGAGCAGTACTTC
CASRRPAGAYEQYF
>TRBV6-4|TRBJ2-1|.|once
TGTGCCAGCAGCCACGGGCTAGACAACGGTGAGCAGTTCTTC
CASSHGLDNGEQFF
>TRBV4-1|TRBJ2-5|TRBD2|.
TGCGCCAGCAGCCGTAGCGGGACGAGGGGGACCCAGTACTTC
CASSRSGTRGTQYF
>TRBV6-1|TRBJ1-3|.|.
TGTGCCAGCAGTGAACCGGGGGTTGGCGCCGGAAACACCATATATTTT
CASSEPGVGAGNTIYF
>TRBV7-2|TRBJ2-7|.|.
TGTGCCAGCAGCTTAGGCGCCCCCTACGAGCAGTACTTC
CASSLGAPYEQYF
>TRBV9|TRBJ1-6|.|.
TGTGCCAGCAGCGTAGAATCCGGGGGAGCCTATAATTCACCCCTCCACTTT
CASSVESGGAYNSPLHF
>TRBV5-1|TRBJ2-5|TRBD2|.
TGCGCCAGCAGCTTGACTGGCGGGAGAAGTGAGACCCAGTACTTC
CASSLTGGRSETQYF
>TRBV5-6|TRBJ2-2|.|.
TGTGCCAGCAGCATGGGAGGTTTTCCCACCGGGGAGCTGTTTTTT
CASSMGGFPTGELFF
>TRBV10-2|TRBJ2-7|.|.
TGCGCCAGCAGTCCCACCTCGTACGAGCAGTACTTC
CASSPTSYEQYF
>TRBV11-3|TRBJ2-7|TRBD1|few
TGTGCCAGCCCGGGACAGGGGTTTAGAAACAATGCCTACGAGCAGTACTTC
CASPGQGFRNNAYEQYF
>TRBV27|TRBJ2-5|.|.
TGTGCCAGCAGTACAACAGTGCAAGAGACCCAGTACTTC
CASSTTVQETQYF
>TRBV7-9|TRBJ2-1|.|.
TGTGCCAGCAGCGAGTCGCCGGGCTACAATGAGCAGTTCTTC
CASSESPGYNEQFF
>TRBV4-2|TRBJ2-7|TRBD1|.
TGTGCCAGCAGCCAAGAACAGGGGAAAAGAGGGGAGCAGTACTTC
CASSQEQGKRGEQYF
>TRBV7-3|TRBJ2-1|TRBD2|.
TGTGCCAGCAGCTCTCTAGCGGGAGGTCACAATGAGCAGTTCTTC
CASSSLAGGHNEQFF
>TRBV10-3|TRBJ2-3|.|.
TGTGCCATCAGTGGGACAACCCAGTCCACAGATACGCAGTATTTT
CAISGTTQSTDTQYF
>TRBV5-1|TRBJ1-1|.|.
TGCGCCAGCAGCTTGGACGTTGGGACTGAAGCTTTCTTT
CASSLDVGTEAFF
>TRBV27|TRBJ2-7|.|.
TGTGCCAGCAGTTTATCATCAGTTACCTACGAGCAGTACTTC
CASSLSSVTYEQYF
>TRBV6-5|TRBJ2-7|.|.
TGTGCGGCGCGGGAACGTAAAAGCTCCTACGAGCAGTACTTC
CAARERKSSYEQYF
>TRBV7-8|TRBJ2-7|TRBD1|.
TGTGCCAGCAGCCCGGGACAGGGCTCGGGCGAGCAGTACTTC
CASSPGQGSGEQYF
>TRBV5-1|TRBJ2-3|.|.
TGCGCCAGCAGCTTGGAGGGGGGGCCAGATACGCAGTATTTT
CASSLEGGPDTQYF
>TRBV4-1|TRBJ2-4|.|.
TGCGCCAGCAGCCAAGTGGGGAGCGGGTTAGCCAAAAACATTCAGTACTTC
CASSQVGSGLAKNIQYF
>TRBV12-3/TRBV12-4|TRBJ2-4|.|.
TGTGCCAGCAGTTTTTCGTCCGGAAACATTCAGTACTTC
CASSFSSGNIQYF
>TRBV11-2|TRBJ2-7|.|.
TGTGCCAGCAGCTTAGTCGGGGGACTCCCGGGCCACGAGCAGTACTTC
CASSLVGGLPGHEQYF
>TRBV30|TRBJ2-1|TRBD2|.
TGTGCCTGGAGGAACCCGGGACTAGCGGTAAACGAGCAGTTCTTC
CAWRNPGLAVNEQFF
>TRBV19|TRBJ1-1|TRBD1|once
TGTGCCAGTAGGGTGACAGGGGCGTTGAACACTGAAGCTTTCTTT
CASRVTGALNTEAFF
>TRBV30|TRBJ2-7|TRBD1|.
TGTGCCTGGAGTGTTACAGGGGGCTACGAGCAGTACTTC
CAWSVTGGYEQYF
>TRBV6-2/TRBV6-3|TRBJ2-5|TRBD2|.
TGTGCCAGCAGTCCCCGGGGGGTGGAGCGGCTTCAGTACTTC
CASSPRGVERLQYF
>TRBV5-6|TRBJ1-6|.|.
TGTGCCAGCAGCCCGGGGGTGGGCTATAATTCACCCCTCCACTTT
CASSPGVGYNSPLHF
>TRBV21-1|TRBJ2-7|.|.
TGTGCCAGCAGCAAAGCGGGAGGGGTTACCTACGAGCAGTACTTC
CASSKAGGVTYEQYF
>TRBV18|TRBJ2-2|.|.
TGTGCCAGCTCACCACTGGGGGCCAGGGGCACCGGGGAGCTGTTTTTT
CASSPLGARGTGELFF
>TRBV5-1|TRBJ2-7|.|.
TGCGCCAGCAGCTTGGATCTGGGGAGCACCTACGAGCAGTACTTC
CASSLDLGSTYEQYF
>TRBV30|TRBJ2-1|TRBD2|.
TGTGCCTGGAGTCTCGGACTAGCGCGCTTTGAGCAGTTCTTC
CAWSLGLARFEQFF
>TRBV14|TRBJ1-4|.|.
TGTGCCAGCAGCCAGCTACAGGGTCGGCGTGAAAAACTGTTTTTT
CASSQLQGRREKLFF
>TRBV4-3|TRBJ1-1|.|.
TGCGCCAGCAGCCAATCCTTAATGACAGGACTCAACACTGAAGCTTTCTTT
CASSQSLMTGLNTEAFF
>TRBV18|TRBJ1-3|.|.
TGTGCCAGCTCACCAATGCAGGGTGCTGGAAACACCATATATTTT
CASSPMQGAGNTIYF
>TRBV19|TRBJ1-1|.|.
TGTGCCAGTACAATGGGCGTCCCCAGAGAAGCTTTCTTT
CASTMGVPREAFF
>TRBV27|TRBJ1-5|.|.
TGTGCCAGCAGCTCTCCGATTAGGAATCAGCCCCAGCATTTT
CASSSPIRNQPQHF